The T cell receptor (beta chain) under discussion was sequenced for a study of PD-L1 blockade in urothelial cancer (dated by TCRdb to about 2017). Turning to the overall study: All patients started therapy in about 2014 and received atezolizumab 1,200 mg intravenously every 3 weeks. About 85% of the roughly 29 patients were identified as males with urothelial cancer of bladder origin, and a prior smoking history was reported by 18 of 29 patients. An ECOG performance status of 0 or 1 was recorded for the patients, and 0 to 3 prior chemotherapy regimens had been received by the patients. Blood samples were analyzed at two time points: 3 weeks after treatment start (second dose) and 6 weeks after treatment start. Blood samples gave median yields of around 150,000 T cells and more than 80,000 unique TCRs, along with a median clonality of about 0.084. The study was an exploratory multi-omic analysis of somatic, immune and clinical correlates of response to PD-L1 blockade with atezolizumab in urothelial cancer. Pretreatment tumor samples, along with matched peripheral blood collected serially before and after atezolizumab treatment, underwent TCR sequencing. Durable clinical benefit was defined as progression-free survival longer than 6 months, and TCR features were also tested against progression-free and overall survival. In the same patients, pretreatment tumors underwent whole exome sequencing and RNA sequencing in addition to TCR sequencing. Nine patients achieved durable clinical benefit and approximately 20 did not. Pretreatment blood TCR-seq was available for under 35 patients, at least one posttreatment blood collection was obtained for approximately 25 patients, and tumor TCR-seq was available for approximately 25 patients.

Points the paper makes about the study in general: Because the sample size was small (n of about 30) and many exploratory analyses were performed, the results are intended to be hypothesis-generating. Greater expansion of tumor-associated TCR clones in peripheral blood 3 weeks after the start of treatment was observed in patients with durable benefit (n ≈ 22, p = 0.022). Improved progression-free and overall survival was found to be associated with pretreatment peripheral blood TCR clonality below the median.

A cohort of about 30 patients with locally advanced or metastatic urothelial carcinoma, treated at Memorial Sloan Kettering on a trial protocol, was included. Peripheral blood mononuclear cells were collected pretreatment and during treatment, at between 1 and 8 total time points per patient. The Qiagen DNeasy Blood extraction kit was used to purify genomic DNA from total PBMCs and tumor samples. Collected pretreatment and during treatment, PBMCs were isolated and stored as previously described. Each PCR received spiked-in synthetic TCR analog templates so that absolute template abundance could be estimated from read counts. The immunoSEQ assay used bias-controlled V and J gene primers to amplify TCRbeta CDR3 regions from genomic DNA. Sequencing of rearranged TCRbeta segments was done at approximately 20X coverage. From the authors' description of their analysis: Clustering was used to correct sequencing errors, and CDR3s were annotated against IMGT so that V, D and J genes could be assigned. Downstream analyses used only productive TCRbeta rearrangements and left out out-of-frame or stop-codon sequences. Clonality was calculated as one minus the Shannon entropy normalized by the log of the number of unique productive sequences. Clones differing between time points or between blood and tumor were identified using Fisher's exact test with Benjamini-Hochberg correction, with an adjusted p below 0.01 applied as the threshold. The table comes from immuneACCESS by way of TCRdb, which keeps in-frame sequences with V and J called. Part of the clones is missing from these tables; in studies checked, under half for an unresolved V gene and the rest for unknown reasons. Clonal size and the V and J genes are those of that table, whereas D and trimming came from the DNA. The sample records about 84,000 clones, 82% of which are singletons. The top ten clones comprise over 7.5% of the sample.

As regards this clone: Its antigen has not been determined. Base quality data are lacking; no much larger clone is found one base away.

This material consisted of PBMCs, taken around atezolizumab (anti-PD-L1) treatment. The sequence came from a man in his 70s with urothelial cancer.

The sequenced DNA: TGTGCCCATCGCGGGGCTCCAACTCCTACCATCCGGGGAGGTCAGCCCCAGCATTTT. Its protein product is CAHRGAPTPTIRGGQPQHF. The V and J genes are TRBV7-4 and TRBJ1-5; a tentative D call is TRBD1 (5 bases match). The CDR3 spans 19 residues, from the cysteine through the phenylalanine. Solely the CDR3 DNA is kept, with 57 bases framed from the first base. Trimming costs V 11 bases and J 6 bases, and their ends lie 35 bases apart. The germline V gene gives CDR1 as SGHVT and CDR2 as SQSDAQ.